These 9 T cell receptor beta chains originate from one sample sequenced in a study of OX40 agonist ivuxolimab in advanced cancers. The repertoire was sequenced with immunoSEQ multiplex PCR; TCRdb's copy has only in-frame clones and lacks some. The data contain tens of thousands of clones, around nine tenths of them singletons. This sample comprised CD4+ or CD8+ T cells sorted from blood, obtained in a trial of the OX40 agonist ivuxolimab. Every receptor here comes from an adult with an advanced solid tumor such as melanoma, head and neck, liver or kidney cancer.

This clone was seen more than once but under ten times. CDR3 region: CAWSVPGHSNQPQHF. Written as DNA, the CDR3 is TGTGCCTGGAGTGTACCCGGGCATAGCAATCAGCCCCAGCATTTT. This rearrangement joins TRBV30 to TRBJ1-5, with unresolved D. Germline CDR1 GTSNPN, CDR2 SVGIG (reference sequence). The V and J ends lost 0 bases and 0 bases respectively, with 9 bases between them. The CDR3 consists of 15 residues.

The genes are TRBV10-3 and TRBJ2-1, with TRBD2 matching 15 bases. Looked up from germline, CDR1 is ENHRY and CDR2 is SYGVKD. V gave up 0 bases and J gave up 7 bases; unmatched junction bases: 1. This CDR3 spans 16 amino acids. CDR3 loop: CAISESGTSGRNEQFF. For the CDR3, the DNA is TGTGCCATCAGTGAGTCCGGGACTAGCGGGAGGAATGAGCAGTTCTTC.

The V call is TRBV6-1, the J call TRBJ2-3; no clear D. Trimming removed 2 bases at V and 0 bases at J, with 9 bases between. The CDR3 runs to 15 residues. In germline, CDR1 is MNHNS, CDR2 SASEGT. The chain's CDR3 is CASSETDLSTDTQYF. The CDR3 DNA is TGTGCCAGCAGTGAAACTGATCTTAGCACAGATACGCAGTATTTT.

The chain is built from TRBV5-4 and TRBJ1-3, with D possibly matching TRBD1 (6 bases). The germline CDR1 and CDR2 sequences are SGHNT and YYREEE (reference sequence). V dropped 5 bases and J dropped 4 bases, with 16 bases sitting between them. This CDR3 has 15 residues. Here the CDR3 DNA reads TGTGCCAGCAGGGTCGCCGGGACACCCGGAAACACCATATATTTT. It is translated as CASRVAGTPGNTIYF.

The chain has TRBV5-1 and TRBJ2-5, with D hard to call. The V end lost 1 base, the J end lost 5 bases, and 3 bases lay between the germline ends. The CDR3 contains 11 residues. Germline V gives CDR1 SGHRS, CDR2 YFSETQ. The CDR3 DNA follows: TGCGCCAGCAGCTTGTTGGAGACCCAGTACTTC. Its protein product is CASSLLETQYF.

This clone was detected only a few times. The chain combines TRBV18 with TRBJ2-2; TRBD1 is a possible D gene (5 bases). Germline V gives CDR1 KGHSH, CDR2 LQKENI. V was cut by 2 bases and J by 0 bases, with 7 bases left in between. The CDR3 loop spans 15 amino acids. The DNA for the CDR3 is TGTGCCAGCTCACCAGTCAGGGCGAACACCGGGGAGCTGTTTTTT. This sequence encodes CASSPVRANTGELFF.

This clone was found once. The genes are TRBV2 and TRBJ2-7, with 7 bases identical to TRBD1. The trim removed 8 bases at V and 7 bases at J, leaving 11 bases unmatched. Germline V CDR1 and CDR2: SNHLY, FYNNEI. The CDR3 is made up of 13 amino acids. The CDR3 DNA sequence: TGTGCCAGCCGAAGGACAGGCCAAGGAGAGCAGTACTTC. Translated: CASRRTGQGEQYF.

V usage is TRBV4-1 and J usage is TRBJ2-5; 11 nucleotides match TRBD2. This CDR3 contains 17 residues. CDR1 is MGHRA and CDR2 is YSYEKL in the germline V gene. With V trimmed by 1 base and J by 1 base, 5 bases remained unmatched. CDR3 protein: CASSQGASGGSQETQYF. The CDR3 DNA follows: TGCGCCAGCAGCCAAGGGGCTAGCGGGGGGAGCCAAGAGACCCAGTACTTC.

The chain links TRBV29-1 to TRBJ1-5; 11 bases are a match to TRBD1. V lost 4 bases, J lost 7 bases, and 3 bases stayed unmatched. CDR3 length: 13 amino acids. From germline, CDR1 is SQVTM and CDR2 ANQGSEA. The CDR3 DNA follows: TGCAGCGTTGGGACAGGGGGCGGGCAGCCCCAGCATTTT. This gives the protein CSVGTGGGQPQHF.